This TCR beta chain came from a study of blood T cell repertoires in COVID-19. Before being deemed recovered, Cohort 3 donors had two negative PCRs, clearance, or symptom resolution. The method was immunoSEQ multiplex PCR; TCRdb's version includes in-frame clones alone and lacks a portion of them. The sample lists approximately 310,000 clones; 80% to 90% were seen once. The CDR3 extends over 15 amino acids. Germline CDR1 and CDR2: LNHNV and YYDKDF (reference sequence). Trimming removed 0 bases from V and 6 bases from J, with 15 bases in between. The sequenced sample consisted of PBMCs or T cells enriched from blood (not recorded which). The source is a young man who had recovered from COVID-19. The chain carries TRBV15 and TRBJ2-7; tentatively, D is TRBD2 (5 bases). CDR3 region: CATSRDGLPGSEQYF. CDR3 nucleotide sequence: TGTGCCACCAGCAGAGATGGACTCCCCGGTTCCGAGCAGTACTTC.